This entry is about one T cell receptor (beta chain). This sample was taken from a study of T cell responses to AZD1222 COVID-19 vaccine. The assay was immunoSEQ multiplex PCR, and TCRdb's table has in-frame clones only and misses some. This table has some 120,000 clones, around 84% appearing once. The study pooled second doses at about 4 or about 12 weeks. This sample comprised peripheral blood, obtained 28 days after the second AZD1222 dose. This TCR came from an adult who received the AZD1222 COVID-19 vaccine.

The CDR3 protein is CASSLSGDADTQYF. CDR3 in DNA: TGTGCCAGCAGCCTGTCTGGGGACGCAGATACGCAGTATTTT. This chain uses TRBV9 with TRBJ2-3; D could derive from TRBD1 or TRBD2 (5 bases each). The CDR3 totals 14 residues. The V end lost 4 bases, the J end lost 4 bases, and 13 bases lay between the germline ends. Germline CDR1 and CDR2: SGDLS and YYNGEE. The variable domain in full, completed from reference TRBV9 and TRBJ2-3, reads DSGVTQTPKHLITATGQRVTLRCSPRSGDLSVYWYQQSLDQGLQFLIQYYNGEERAKGNILERFSAQQFPDLHSELNLSSLELGDSALYFCASSLSGDADTQYFGPGTRLTVL.